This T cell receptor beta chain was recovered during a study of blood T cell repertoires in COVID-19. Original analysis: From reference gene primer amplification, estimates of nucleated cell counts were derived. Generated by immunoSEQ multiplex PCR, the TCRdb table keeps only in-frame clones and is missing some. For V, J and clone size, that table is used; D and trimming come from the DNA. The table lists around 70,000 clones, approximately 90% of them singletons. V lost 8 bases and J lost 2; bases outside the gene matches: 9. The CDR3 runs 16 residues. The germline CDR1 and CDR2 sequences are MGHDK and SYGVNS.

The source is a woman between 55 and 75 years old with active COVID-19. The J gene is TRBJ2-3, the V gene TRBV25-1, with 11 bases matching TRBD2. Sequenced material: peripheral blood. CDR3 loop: CASSPRGLADTDTQYF. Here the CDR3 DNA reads TGTGCCAGCTCCCCCCGGGGACTAGCGGACACAGATACGCAGTATTTT.